This T cell receptor beta chain emerged from a study of blood T cell repertoires in COVID-19. About the study: Researchers got acute and convalescent COVID-19 samples from the United States, Italy and Spain.

This table comes from immunoSEQ multiplex PCR, and its TCRdb copy is limited to in-frame clones, with some not included. The table includes around 380,000 clones, approximately 77% detected once. Looked up from germline, CDR1 is SEHNR and CDR2 is FQNEAQ (reference sequence). The CDR3 runs 15 residues. V dropped 10 bases and J dropped 0 bases, with 15 bases sitting between them. The sequenced material came from peripheral blood. This chain uses TRBV7-9 with TRBJ2-2; possibly TRBD2 for D (6 bases). This sequence was found in a human donor with acute or convalescent COVID-19. The donor label of this sample is uncertain. The CDR3 here is CATHAGRSNTGELFF. In DNA, the CDR3 is TGTGCCACCCATGCGGGACGTTCGAACACCGGGGAGCTGTTTTTT.